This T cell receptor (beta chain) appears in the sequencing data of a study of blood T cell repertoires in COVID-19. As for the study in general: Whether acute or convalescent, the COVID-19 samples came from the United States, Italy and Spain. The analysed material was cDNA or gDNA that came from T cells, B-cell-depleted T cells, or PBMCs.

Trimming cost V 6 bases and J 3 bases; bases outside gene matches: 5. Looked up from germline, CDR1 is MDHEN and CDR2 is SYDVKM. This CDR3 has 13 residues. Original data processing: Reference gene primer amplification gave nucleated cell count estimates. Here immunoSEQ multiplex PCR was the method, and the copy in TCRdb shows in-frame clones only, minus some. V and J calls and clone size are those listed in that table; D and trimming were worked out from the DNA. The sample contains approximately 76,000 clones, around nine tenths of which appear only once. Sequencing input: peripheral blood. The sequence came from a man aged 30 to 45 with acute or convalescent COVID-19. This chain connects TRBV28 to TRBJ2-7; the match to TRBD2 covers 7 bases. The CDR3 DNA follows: TGTGCCAGCAGCGCTAGCGGTAACTACGAGCAGTACTTC. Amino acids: CASSASGNYEQYF.